The sequence of this T cell receptor (beta chain) was determined in a study of blood T cells in healthy people across ages. Germline V gives CDR1 SEHNR, CDR2 FQNEAQ (reference sequence). The J segment lost 2 bases and the V segment lost 5 bases, leaving 12 bases of the junction unmatched. CDR3 size: 17 residues. Study findings and constraints: Naive T cell percentage showed a strong correlation with TCR beta diversity.

A second PCR of roughly 7 to 11 cycles used a sample-barcoded 5' primer and a J-beta primer mix. TCRdb reprocessed the 5' RACE reads via MiXCR and lists one record per CDR3 protein. This sample carries about 640,000 distinct CDR3 sequences, approximately 30% of them seen once, and the ten largest clones take 15% to 18%. This clonotype was seen more than once but under ten times. Antigen: not known. This sequence may be a read error, since a much larger clone differs from it by one base. This TCR came from a woman of 80 years or more in good health. Sequencing was done on a sample of blood. The chain combines TRBV7-9 with TRBJ2-5; TRBD2 matches 9 bases. CDR3 nucleotide sequence: TGTGCCAGCAGCGCCGGCGTGGGTAGCGGGGGACAAGAGACCCAGTACTTC. Encoded protein: CASSAGVGSGGQETQYF.